These 5 T cell receptor beta chains were all obtained from the same sample, sequenced in a study of blood T cell repertoires in COVID-19. Clones were sequenced by immunoSEQ multiplex PCR, and TCRdb holds only the in-frame ones, with some missing. The sample lists about 250,000 clones, around 90% occurring once. Specimen: PBMCs or T cells enriched from blood (not recorded which). The source is a woman under 30 who had recovered from COVID-19.

This chain connects TRBV28 to TRBJ2-1, with no clear D. The CDR3 loop spans 16 amino acids. The ends were cut back, 6 bases at V and 6 bases at J, with 21 bases in the middle. The germline CDR1 and CDR2 sequences are MDHEN and SYDVKM. The CDR3 spells CASSRGYLESSNEQFF. The DNA for the CDR3 is TGTGCCAGCAGCCGAGGTTACCTAGAATCGAGCAATGAGCAGTTCTTC.

The chain is built from TRBV21-1 and TRBJ1-3; the table assigns TRBD1, which was not confirmed against the DNA. TRBV21-1 is reported as a pseudogene. This CDR3 is built from 16 residues. The CDR3 DNA is TGTGCCAGCAGCAAATGGGGGACAGGGGTTGGAAACACCATATATTTT. Its translation is CASSKWGTGVGNTIYF.

The chain has TRBV7-8 and TRBJ1-2; the D is unclear. This CDR3 is 13 amino acids long. The V and J ends lost 3 bases and 8 bases respectively, with 13 bases between them. Germline lookup yields CDR1 SGHVS and CDR2 FQNEAQ. The CDR3 loop reads CASSFRGGNGYTF. The CDR3 DNA reads TGTGCCAGCAGCTTCCGAGGAGGGAACGGCTACACCTTC. Using reference TRBV7-8 and TRBJ1-2 for the parts outside the CDR3, the full variable domain is GAGVSQSPRYKVAKRGQDVALRCDPISGHVSLFWYQQALGQGPEFLTYFQNEAQLDKSGLPSDRFFAERPEGSVSTLKIQRTQQEDSAVYLCASSFRGGNGYTFGSGTRLTVV.

This rearrangement joins TRBV24-1 to TRBJ1-2; D perhaps matches TRBD1 (5 bases). Germline CDR1 and CDR2: KGHDR and SFDVKD. With 4 bases removed from V and 5 bases from J, the gap between germline ends came to 10 bases. This CDR3 is built from 13 residues. In DNA, the CDR3 is TGTGCCACCAGTGAGGCAGGGAGGTATGGCTACACCTTC. As protein: CATSEAGRYGYTF.

The V call is TRBV6-5, the J call TRBJ2-3; the match to TRBD1 covers 11 bases. CDR3 length: 15 residues. Trimming at V came to 6 bases and at J to 3 bases, leaving 5 bases not matched to a gene. Germline V lookup: CDR1 MNHEY, CDR2 SVGAGI. CDR3 DNA sequence: TGTGCCAGCAGAGGGACAGGGGGGGAAACAGATACGCAGTATTTT. This codes for CASRGTGGETDTQYF.